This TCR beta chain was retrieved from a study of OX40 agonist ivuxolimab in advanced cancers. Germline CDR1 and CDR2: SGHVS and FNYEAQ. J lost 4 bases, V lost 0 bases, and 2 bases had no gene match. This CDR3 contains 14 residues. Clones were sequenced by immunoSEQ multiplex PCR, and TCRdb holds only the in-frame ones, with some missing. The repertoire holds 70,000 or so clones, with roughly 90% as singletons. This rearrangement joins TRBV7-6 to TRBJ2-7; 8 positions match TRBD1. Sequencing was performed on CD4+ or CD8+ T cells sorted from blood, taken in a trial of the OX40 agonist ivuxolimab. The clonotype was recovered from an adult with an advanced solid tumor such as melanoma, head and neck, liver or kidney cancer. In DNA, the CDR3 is TGTGCCAGCAGCTTAGCGGACAGGGAGTACGAGCAGTACTTC. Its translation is CASSLADREYEQYF.